The rows below give T cell receptor beta chains drawn from one sample of a study of CD8 T cells in ankylosing spondylitis. MiXCR was run by TCRdb on the 5' RACE reads, yielding one entry per CDR3 protein. The sample contains roughly 250,000 distinct CDR3 sequences, 7.5% to 9% of which appear only once. The sample was blood, either unsorted or a sorted T cell fraction (not recorded which). The receptors here all came from a male donor with ankylosing spondylitis or in good health (not recorded which). The CDR3 runs from the conserved cysteine through the conserved F or W. A D gene is named only where the DNA matches it firmly. Clone size is shown for a subset of rows, as once, few, many or a class of expanded clone.

CDR3 protein | CDR3 DNA | J gene | D gene | V gene | clone size
CASSPETGTILAKNIQYF | TGTGCCAGCTCACCAGAGACAGGGACAATTCTAGCCAAAAACATTCAGTACTTC | TRBJ2-4 | TRBD1 | TRBV18 | many
CASSAGNSNQPQHF | TGTGCCAGCAGTGCGGGGAATAGCAATCAGCCCCAGCATTTT | TRBJ1-5 | NA | TRBV2 | many
CASSPRQVSIGVQGFF | TGTGCCAGCAGCCCCCGACAGGTGAGTATAGGAGTTCAGGGGTTCTTC | TRBJ2-1 | NA | TRBV7-2 | many
CASGALADTGELFF | TGTGCCTCCGGGGCCCTAGCGGATACCGGGGAGCTGTTTTTT | TRBJ2-2 | TRBD2 | TRBV30 | many
CASSFPGLQSPSTDTQYF | TGCGCCAGCAGCTTCCCGGGACTACAAAGCCCTAGCACAGATACGCAGTATTTT | TRBJ2-3 | TRBD2 | TRBV4-1 | NA
CASSFSSSYEQYF | TGTGCCAGCAGTTTCTCCAGCTCCTACGAGCAGTACTTC | TRBJ2-7 | NA | TRBV12-3/TRBV12-4 | NA
CASGRGVYNNEQFF | TGTGCCAGCGGGCGGGGGGTTTATAACAATGAGCAGTTCTTC | TRBJ2-1 | TRBD2 | TRBV9 | few
CASSPGRGTLNTEAFF | TGTGCCAGCTCACCGGGACGAGGGACACTGAACACTGAAGCTTTCTTT | TRBJ1-1 | NA | TRBV18 | NA
CASSLAPRDRGFTYNSPLHF | TGTGCCAGCAGCTTAGCTCCCAGGGACAGGGGGTTCACCTATAATTCACCCCTCCACTTT | TRBJ1-6 | TRBD1 | TRBV7-2 | NA
CAGGTGGTPDTQYF | TGTGCCGGGGGGACGGGAGGGACGCCAGATACGCAGTATTTT | TRBJ2-3 | TRBD2 | TRBV12-3/TRBV12-4 | many
CASSYGGPALGYTF | TGTGCCAGCAGTTACGGAGGACCCGCACTTGGCTACACCTTC | TRBJ1-2 | NA | TRBV6-5 | many
CASKLAGGTEQYF | TGTGCCAGCAAACTAGCGGGGGGTACCGAGCAGTACTTC | TRBJ2-7 | TRBD2 | TRBV7-2 | many
CASNFGRGVTEAFF | TGTGCCAGTAATTTTGGCAGAGGGGTCACTGAAGCTTTCTTT | TRBJ1-1 | NA | TRBV19 | many
CAWSAIVADTQYF | TGTGCCTGGAGTGCGATTGTCGCAGATACGCAGTATTTT | TRBJ2-3 | NA | TRBV30 | NA
CAISDRTGRRETQYF | TGTGCCATCAGTGATCGCACAGGGCGGCGGGAGACCCAGTACTTC | TRBJ2-5 | NA | TRBV10-3 | many
CASSSPGQGADTQYF | TGTGCCAGCAGCTCACCGGGACAGGGGGCAGATACGCAGTATTTT | TRBJ2-3 | TRBD1 | TRBV7-2 | many
CASSRPFDEQYF | TGTGCCAGCAGCCGACCTTTCGACGAGCAGTACTTC | TRBJ2-7 | NA | TRBV7-6 | many
CASSQSRRGHTDTQYF | TGCGCCAGCAGTCAATCTCGGCGGGGCCACACAGATACGCAGTATTTT | TRBJ2-3 | NA | TRBV5-1 | many
CSASISRGVQEQYF | TGCAGTGCTAGCATTTCCAGGGGAGTGCAGGAGCAGTACTTC | TRBJ2-7 | NA | TRBV20-1 | many
CSAPRRPRLYNEQFF | TGCAGTGCTCCCCGTCGGCCACGACTATACAATGAGCAGTTCTTC | TRBJ2-1 | NA | TRBV20-1 | NA
CASSAGTSGAQETQYF | TGTGCCAGCAGCGCCGGGACTAGCGGAGCCCAAGAGACCCAGTACTTC | TRBJ2-5 | TRBD2 | TRBV9 | NA
CSAGRDYSYNEQFF | TGCAGTGCTGGCCGGGACTACTCATACAATGAGCAGTTCTTC | TRBJ2-1 | TRBD2 | TRBV20-1 | many
CASSHLRISGANVLTF | TGTGCCAGCAGCCATCTTAGGATCTCTGGGGCCAACGTCCTGACTTTC | TRBJ2-6 | NA | TRBV7-2 | many
CASSYSGTGGPDQPQHF | TGTGCCAGCAGTTACTCCGGGACAGGGGGACCCGATCAGCCCCAGCATTTT | TRBJ1-5 | TRBD1 | TRBV6-2/TRBV6-3 | few
CASSFLGPDYEQYF | TGCGCCAGCAGCTTTCTGGGCCCTGACTACGAGCAGTACTTC | TRBJ2-7 | NA | TRBV5-1 | NA
CASASRSADSYNEQFF | TGTGCCAGCGCTTCCCGTTCGGCGGACTCCTACAATGAGCAGTTCTTC | TRBJ2-1 | NA | TRBV5-5 | many
CASSLEWTSEESGANVLTF | TGTGCCAGCAGTTTAGAGTGGACTAGCGAAGAATCTGGGGCCAACGTCCTGACTTTC | TRBJ2-6 | TRBD2 | TRBV12-3/TRBV12-4 | many
CASSSLTGIGYTF | TGTGCCAGCAGTTCCCTAACAGGGATTGGCTACACCTTC | TRBJ1-2 | NA | TRBV6-6 | many
CASRHSRGLLKTPNEQFF | TGTGCCAGCAGACACTCAAGGGGCTTACTTAAAACCCCCAATGAGCAGTTCTTC | TRBJ2-1 | NA | TRBV11-2 | many
CAWSMNEQFF | TGTGCCTGGAGTATGAATGAGCAGTTCTTC | TRBJ2-1 | NA | TRBV30 | few
CASSQAHRALDTQYF | TGCGCCAGCAGCCAAGCCCACCGGGCGCTCGATACGCAGTATTTT | TRBJ2-3 | NA | TRBV4-3 | many
CASSLRAGATTDTQYF | TGTGCCAGCAGCTTAAGGGCAGGAGCCACCACAGATACGCAGTATTTT | TRBJ2-3 | NA | TRBV7-3 | many
CASSQDGGGGQPQHF | TGTGCCAGCAGCCAAGATGGCGGAGGGGGACAGCCCCAGCATTTT | TRBJ1-5 | NA | TRBV3-1 | many
CASSLGVGNEQFF | TGTGCCAGCAGCTTAGGGGTCGGGAATGAGCAGTTCTTC | TRBJ2-1 | NA | TRBV7-9 | many
CSARVLNEQFF | TGCAGTGCTAGAGTTCTCAATGAGCAGTTCTTC | TRBJ2-1 | NA | TRBV20-1 | few
CASSSQGGGNQPQHF | TGTGCCAGCAGTTCACAGGGGGGCGGCAATCAGCCCCAGCATTTT | TRBJ1-5 | TRBD1 | TRBV12-3/TRBV12-4 | many
CASSINSGNTEAFF | TGCGCCAGCAGCATAAATTCGGGGAACACTGAAGCTTTCTTT | TRBJ1-1 | NA | TRBV5-1 | many
CAISKQGDEQFF | TGTGCCATCAGTAAACAGGGAGATGAGCAGTTCTTC | TRBJ2-1 | NA | TRBV10-3 | few